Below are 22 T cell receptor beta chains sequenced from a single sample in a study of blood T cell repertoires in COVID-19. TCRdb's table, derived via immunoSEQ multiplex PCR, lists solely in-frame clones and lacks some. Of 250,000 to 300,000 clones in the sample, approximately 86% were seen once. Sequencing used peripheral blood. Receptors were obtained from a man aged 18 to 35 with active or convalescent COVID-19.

The CDR3: CASSQGLAEETQYF. For the CDR3, the DNA is TGTGCCAGCAGCCAAGGACTCGCCGAAGAGACCCAGTACTTC. The rearrangement uses TRBV5-4 and TRBJ2-5; D is possibly TRBD2 (5 bases). This CDR3 comprises 14 residues. Germline V CDR1 and CDR2: SGHNT, YYREEE (reference sequence). Trimming removed 4 bases at V and 3 bases at J, with 13 bases between.

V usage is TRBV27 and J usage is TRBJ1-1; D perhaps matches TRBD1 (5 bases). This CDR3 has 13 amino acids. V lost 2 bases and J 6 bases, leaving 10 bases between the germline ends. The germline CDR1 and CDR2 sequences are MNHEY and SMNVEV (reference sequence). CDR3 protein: CASSLRGIAEAFF. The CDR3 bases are TGTGCCAGCAGTTTAAGGGGAATCGCTGAAGCTTTCTTT.

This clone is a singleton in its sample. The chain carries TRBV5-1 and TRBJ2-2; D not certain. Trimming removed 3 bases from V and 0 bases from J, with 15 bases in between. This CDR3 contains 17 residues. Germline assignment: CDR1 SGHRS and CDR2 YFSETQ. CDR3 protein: CASSWALGHSNTGELFF. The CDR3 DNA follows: TGCGCCAGCAGCTGGGCCTTAGGCCACTCGAACACCGGGGAGCTGTTTTTT.

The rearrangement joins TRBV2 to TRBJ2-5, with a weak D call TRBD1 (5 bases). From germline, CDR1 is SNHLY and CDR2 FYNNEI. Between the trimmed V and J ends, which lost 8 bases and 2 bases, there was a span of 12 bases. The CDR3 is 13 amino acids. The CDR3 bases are TGTGCCAGCGGAAGGGGTAATCAAGAGACCCAGTACTTC. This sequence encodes CASGRGNQETQYF.

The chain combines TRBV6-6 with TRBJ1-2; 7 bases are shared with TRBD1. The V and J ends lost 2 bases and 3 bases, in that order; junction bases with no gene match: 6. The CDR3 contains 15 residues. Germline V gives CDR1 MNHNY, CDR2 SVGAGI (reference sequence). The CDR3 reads CASSYQGQSDYGYTF. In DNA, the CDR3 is TGTGCCAGCAGTTACCAGGGACAGTCTGACTATGGCTACACCTTC.

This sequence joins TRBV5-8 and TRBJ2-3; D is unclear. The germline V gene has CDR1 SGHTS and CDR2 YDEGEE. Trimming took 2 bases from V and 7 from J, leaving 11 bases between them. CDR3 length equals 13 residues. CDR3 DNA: TGTGCCAGCAGCTTCGGGTCCTATAATACGCAGTATTTT. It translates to CASSFGSYNTQYF.

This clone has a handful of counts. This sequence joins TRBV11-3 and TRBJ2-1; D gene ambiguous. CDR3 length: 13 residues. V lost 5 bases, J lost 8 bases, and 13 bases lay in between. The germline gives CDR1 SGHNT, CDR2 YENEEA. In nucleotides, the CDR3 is TGTGCCAGCAGCCAATATATGGCGGATGAGCAGTTCTTC. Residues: CASSQYMADEQFF.

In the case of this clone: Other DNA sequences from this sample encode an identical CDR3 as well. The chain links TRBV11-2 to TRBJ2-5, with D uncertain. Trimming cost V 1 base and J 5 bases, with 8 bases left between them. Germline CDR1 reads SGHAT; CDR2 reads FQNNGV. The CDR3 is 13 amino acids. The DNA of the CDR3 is TGTGCCAGCAGCTTAGGGCCCGGGGAGACCCAGTACTTC. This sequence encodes CASSLGPGETQYF.

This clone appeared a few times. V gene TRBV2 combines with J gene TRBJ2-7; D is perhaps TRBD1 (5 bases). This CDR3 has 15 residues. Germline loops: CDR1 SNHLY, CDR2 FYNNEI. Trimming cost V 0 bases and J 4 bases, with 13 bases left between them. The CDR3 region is CASSEALGRVYEQYF. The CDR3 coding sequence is TGTGCCAGCAGTGAAGCCCTAGGCAGGGTTTACGAGCAGTACTTC.

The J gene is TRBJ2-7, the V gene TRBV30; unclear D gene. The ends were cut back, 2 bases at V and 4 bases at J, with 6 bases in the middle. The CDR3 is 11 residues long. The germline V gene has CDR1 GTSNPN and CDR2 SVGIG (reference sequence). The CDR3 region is CAWSKAYEQYF. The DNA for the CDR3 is TGTGCCTGGAGTAAAGCATACGAGCAGTACTTC.

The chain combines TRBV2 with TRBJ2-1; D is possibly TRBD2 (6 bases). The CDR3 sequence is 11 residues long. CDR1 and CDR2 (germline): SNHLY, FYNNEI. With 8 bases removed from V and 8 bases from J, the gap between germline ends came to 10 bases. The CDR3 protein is CASQAGDEQFF. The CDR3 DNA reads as TGTGCCAGCCAAGCGGGCGATGAGCAGTTCTTC.

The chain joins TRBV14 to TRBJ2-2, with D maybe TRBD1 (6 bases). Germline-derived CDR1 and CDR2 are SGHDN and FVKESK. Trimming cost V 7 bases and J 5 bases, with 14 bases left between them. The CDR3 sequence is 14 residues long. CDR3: CASNAGDWTGELFF. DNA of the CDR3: TGTGCCAGCAACGCAGGGGATTGGACCGGGGAGCTGTTTTTT.

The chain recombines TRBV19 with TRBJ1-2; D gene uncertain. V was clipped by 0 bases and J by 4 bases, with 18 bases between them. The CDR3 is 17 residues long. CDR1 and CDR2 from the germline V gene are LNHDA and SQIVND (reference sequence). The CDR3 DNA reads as TGTGCCAGTAGTATAGATCGGGTGCGGGTTGATAGCTATGGCTACACCTTC. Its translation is CASSIDRVRVDSYGYTF.

The CDR3 coding sequence is TGTGCCAGCAGACCCGGACAGGGCTTGGCCTACGAGCAGTACTTC. Translated, it gives CASRPGQGLAYEQYF. V is TRBV28 and J is TRBJ2-7, with 8 positions matching TRBD1. V lost 6 bases to trimming and J lost 2 bases; unmatched junction nucleotides: 9. CDR3 length: 15 amino acids. Germline-derived CDR1 and CDR2 are MDHEN and SYDVKM. The entire variable domain, with the rest obtained from reference TRBV28 and TRBJ2-7, is as follows: DVKVTQSSRYLVKRTGEKVFLECVQDMDHENMFWYRQDPGLGLRLIYFSYDVKMKEKGDIPEGYSVSREKKERFSLILESASTNQTSMYLCASRPGQGLAYEQYFGPGTRLTVT.

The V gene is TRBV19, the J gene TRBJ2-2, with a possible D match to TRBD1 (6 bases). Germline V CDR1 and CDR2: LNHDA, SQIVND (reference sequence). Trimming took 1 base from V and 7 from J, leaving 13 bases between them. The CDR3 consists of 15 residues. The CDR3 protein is CASSIGGHFDGELFF. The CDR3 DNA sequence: TGTGCCAGTAGTATAGGGGGACACTTTGACGGGGAGCTGTTTTTT.

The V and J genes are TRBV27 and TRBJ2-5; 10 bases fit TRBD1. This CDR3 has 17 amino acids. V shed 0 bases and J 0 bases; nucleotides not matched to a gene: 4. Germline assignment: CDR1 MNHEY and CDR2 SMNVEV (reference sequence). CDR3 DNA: TGTGCCAGCAGTTTATCTCCGGACAGGGGGTACCAAGAGACCCAGTACTTC. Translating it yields CASSLSPDRGYQETQYF.

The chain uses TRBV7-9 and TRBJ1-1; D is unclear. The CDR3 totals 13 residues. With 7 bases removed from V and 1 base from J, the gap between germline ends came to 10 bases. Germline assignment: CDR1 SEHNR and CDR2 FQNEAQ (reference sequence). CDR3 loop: CASIADTNTEAFF. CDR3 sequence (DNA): TGTGCCAGCATCGCCGACACGAACACTGAAGCTTTCTTT.

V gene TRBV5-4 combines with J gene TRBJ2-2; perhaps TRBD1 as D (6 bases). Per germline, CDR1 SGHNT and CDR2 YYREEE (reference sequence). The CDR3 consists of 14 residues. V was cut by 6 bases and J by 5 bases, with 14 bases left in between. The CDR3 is CASKRAGETGELFF. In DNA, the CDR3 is TGTGCCAGCAAAAGAGCAGGGGAGACCGGGGAGCTGTTTTTT.

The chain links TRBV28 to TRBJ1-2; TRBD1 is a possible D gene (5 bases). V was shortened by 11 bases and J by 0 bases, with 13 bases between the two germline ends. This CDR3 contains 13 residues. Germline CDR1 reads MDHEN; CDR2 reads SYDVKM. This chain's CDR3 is CACTGHTNYGYTF. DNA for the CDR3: TGTGCCTGTACAGGACACACTAACTATGGCTACACCTTC.

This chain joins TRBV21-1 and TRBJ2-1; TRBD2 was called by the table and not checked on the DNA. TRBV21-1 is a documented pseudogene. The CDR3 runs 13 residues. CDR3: CASSNLDYNEQFF. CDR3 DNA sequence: TGTGCCAGCAGCAATCTAGATTACAATGAGCAGTTCTTC.

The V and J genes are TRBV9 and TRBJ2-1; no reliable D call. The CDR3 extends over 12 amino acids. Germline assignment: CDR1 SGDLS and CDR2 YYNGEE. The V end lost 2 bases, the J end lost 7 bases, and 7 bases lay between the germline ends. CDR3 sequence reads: CASSVLENEQFF. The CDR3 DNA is TGTGCCAGCAGCGTGCTAGAGAATGAGCAGTTCTTC.

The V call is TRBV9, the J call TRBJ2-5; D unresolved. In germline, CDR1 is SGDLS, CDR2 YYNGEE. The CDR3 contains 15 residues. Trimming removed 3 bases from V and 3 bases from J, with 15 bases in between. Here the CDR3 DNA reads TGTGCCAGCAGCGCAGAGGTAACGTTGGAAGAGACCCAGTACTTC. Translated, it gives CASSAEVTLEETQYF.